Listed below are T cell receptor beta chains from one sample, sequenced in a study of shared clonotypes between healthy human individuals. TCRdb keeps only in-frame clones here, not all; method: immunoSEQ multiplex PCR. Altogether some 800,000 clones are present, 80% to 95% being singletons, with the ten largest covering 20% to 30%. The source material was naive CD8+ T cells sorted from blood. The receptors were sampled from a man aged 25-45 years in good health. The CDR3 runs from the conserved cysteine through the conserved F or W. The order of the fields is CDR3 DNA, CDR3 protein, J gene, V gene, D gene, clone size. A D gene is named only where the DNA matches it firmly. Size is stated for part of the rows, as once, few or many counts, or as a class when the clone is expanded.

DNA: TGTGCCAGCAGCTTAACCCTCCTAGCGGGAGGAGGGGAGCAGTACTTC
CDR3: CASSLTLLAGGGEQYF
J: TRBJ2-7
V: TRBV7-2
D: TRBD2
size: .

DNA: TGTGCCAGCAGTTTGACGGGGGCGGGCTACGAGCAGTACTTC
CDR3: CASSLTGAGYEQYF
J: TRBJ2-7
V: TRBV27
D: .
size: .

DNA: TGTGCCAGCAGCTCTAGCGGGCTCACAGATACGCAGTATTTT
CDR3: CASSSSGLTDTQYF
J: TRBJ2-3
V: TRBV7-9
D: TRBD2
size: once

DNA: TGCAGCGTTGATCAGGGGAGGAGGGGAACAGATACGCAGTATTTT
CDR3: CSVDQGRRGTDTQYF
J: TRBJ2-3
V: TRBV29-1
D: .
size: .

DNA: TGTGCCAGCAGCCATGACCAGAAATCCGACAGAGCAACTAATGAAAAACTGTTTTTT
CDR3: CASSHDQKSDRATNEKLFF
J: TRBJ1-4
V: TRBV7-9
D: .
size: .

DNA: TGTGCCAGCAGTTTCCGCGGGCTAACCGGGGAGCTGTTTTTT
CDR3: CASSFRGLTGELFF
J: TRBJ2-2
V: TRBV27
D: .
size: once

DNA: TGTGCCAGCAGCATAGGGTATAGCGGGAACTCCTACAATGAGCAGTTCTTC
CDR3: CASSIGYSGNSYNEQFF
J: TRBJ2-1
V: TRBV25-1
D: TRBD2
size: .

DNA: TGTGCCACCAGCTTACTGGGGGGTGAGCAGTTCTTC
CDR3: CATSLLGGEQFF
J: TRBJ2-1
V: TRBV15
D: .
size: once

DNA: TGTGCCAGCAGCTTAGCGGCGGTAGCGGGAGGTGGGGATACGCAGTATTTT
CDR3: CASSLAAVAGGGDTQYF
J: TRBJ2-3
V: TRBV7-6
D: TRBD2
size: .

DNA: TGTGCCAGCAGCCTAAAGCGACTCAATGAGCAGTTCTTC
CDR3: CASSLKRLNEQFF
J: TRBJ2-1
V: TRBV7-2
D: .
size: once

DNA: TGTGCCAGCAGCTCCCCGGGGGTAGGTCCTCAGCCCCAGCATTTT
CDR3: CASSSPGVGPQPQHF
J: TRBJ1-5
V: TRBV11-2
D: .
size: .

DNA: TGTGCCAGCAGCTCCTTTTTTCAGGGGTTAGGAACCGGGGAGCTGTTTTTT
CDR3: CASSSFFQGLGTGELFF
J: TRBJ2-2
V: TRBV11-2
D: .
size: .

DNA: TGTGCCAGCAGTGAACCGGGACGGAGGATGGGCTACACCTTC
CDR3: CASSEPGRRMGYTF
J: TRBJ1-2
V: TRBV27
D: .
size: .

DNA: TGTGCCAGCCTGGCCAGTCACAATGAGCAGTTCTTC
CDR3: CASLASHNEQFF
J: TRBJ2-1
V: TRBV7-9
D: .
size: .

DNA: TGTGCCAGCTACGCGGGCGTGGACGAGCAGTACTTC
CDR3: CASYAGVDEQYF
J: TRBJ2-7
V: TRBV6-6
D: .
size: .

DNA: TGTGCCTGGAGGTCTCAAAGCGGGAGAGGATACAATGAGCAGTTCTTC
CDR3: CAWRSQSGRGYNEQFF
J: TRBJ2-1
V: TRBV30
D: TRBD2
size: .

DNA: TGTGCCAGCGCCATAAGCGGGAGACCGGGCGGGGAGCTGTTTTTT
CDR3: CASAISGRPGGELFF
J: TRBJ2-2
V: TRBV14
D: TRBD2
size: .

DNA: TGTGCCAGTAGTCTTTGGACAGGGCCCACAGATACGCAGTATTTT
CDR3: CASSLWTGPTDTQYF
J: TRBJ2-3
V: TRBV19
D: TRBD1
size: .

DNA: TGCAGCGCGAACGGGAGAGTCACCGGGGAGCTGTTTTTT
CDR3: CSANGRVTGELFF
J: TRBJ2-2
V: TRBV29-1
D: .
size: .

DNA: TGTGCCAGCAGCTTAGTGGGCCTAGCGGAATACAATGAGCAGTTCTTC
CDR3: CASSLVGLAEYNEQFF
J: TRBJ2-1
V: TRBV7-2
D: TRBD2
size: .

DNA: TGTGCCAGCAGCTTGGCCTCCGGGAGGGCCTGGTACGAGCAGTACTTC
CDR3: CASSLASGRAWYEQYF
J: TRBJ2-7
V: TRBV5-5
D: TRBD2
size: .

DNA: TGTGCCAGCAGTTACGGGCCGAATAGCAATCAGCCCCAGCATTTT
CDR3: CASSYGPNSNQPQHF
J: TRBJ1-5
V: TRBV6-6
D: .
size: .

DNA: TGTGCCAGCAGCCAAAAGGGACTCGACAATGAGCAGTTCTTC
CDR3: CASSQKGLDNEQFF
J: TRBJ2-1
V: TRBV5-5
D: .
size: .

DNA: TGCAGCGTTGAAATAAGAGGGACCGAGACCTACGAGCAGTACTTC
CDR3: CSVEIRGTETYEQYF
J: TRBJ2-7
V: TRBV29-1
D: .
size: .

DNA: TGTGCCAGCAGTAGAATCAGGACAGGGGACAGCAAGGGACTGTTTTTT
CDR3: CASSRIRTGDSKGLFF
J: TRBJ1-4
V: TRBV27
D: TRBD1
size: .

DNA: TGTGCCAGCAGCGCACTAGCGGGAAGAGGGGTCGAGCAGTACTTC
CDR3: CASSALAGRGVEQYF
J: TRBJ2-7
V: TRBV9
D: TRBD2
size: .

DNA: TGTGCCAGCAGCTCCAGGCAGGTGCCTGAGCAGTTCTTC
CDR3: CASSSRQVPEQFF
J: TRBJ2-1
V: TRBV7-3
D: .
size: .

DNA: TGTGCCAGCAGTGAAGTTGCCCGGGAGGCAGGAGATACGCAGTATTTT
CDR3: CASSEVAREAGDTQYF
J: TRBJ2-3
V: TRBV2
D: TRBD2
size: .

DNA: TGTGCCAGCAGTTACCAAACCCGTTGGATGCACGGGAAAAAGGGCTTC
CDR3: CASSYQTRWMHGKKGF
J: TRBJ2-7
V: TRBV6-5
D: .
size: .

DNA: TGCGCCAGCAGCTTGGAGGCTAGCGGGAGACTCTACGAGCAGTACTTC
CDR3: CASSLEASGRLYEQYF
J: TRBJ2-7
V: TRBV5-1
D: TRBD2
size: .

DNA: TGTGCCAGCAGTTGGGCGGGAGAGGGTTCCTACGAGCAGTACTTC
CDR3: CASSWAGEGSYEQYF
J: TRBJ2-7
V: TRBV27
D: TRBD2
size: .

DNA: TGTGCCAGCTCACAGGGACCTCCGGATGAGCAGTTCTTC
CDR3: CASSQGPPDEQFF
J: TRBJ2-1
V: TRBV18
D: .
size: .

DNA: TGTGCCAGCAGTTTGTATGGAAATGAAAAACTGTTTTTT
CDR3: CASSLYGNEKLFF
J: TRBJ1-4
V: TRBV28
D: .
size: .

DNA: TGTGCCAGCAGGAAGGGCGGGGAGCTGTTTTTT
CDR3: CASRKGGELFF
J: TRBJ2-2
V: TRBV27
D: .
size: .

DNA: TGTGCCAGCAGCTTAGTGGCAGGGGGGACCGGGGAGCTGTTTTTT
CDR3: CASSLVAGGTGELFF
J: TRBJ2-2
V: TRBV7-2
D: .
size: .

DNA: TGTGCCAGTAGTATAGAGGGAAGTAAATACAATGAGCAGTTCTTC
CDR3: CASSIEGSKYNEQFF
J: TRBJ2-1
V: TRBV19
D: .
size: .

DNA: TGTGCCAGCTCACCACGGACTAGCGATGCCGGGGAGCTGTTTTTT
CDR3: CASSPRTSDAGELFF
J: TRBJ2-2
V: TRBV18
D: TRBD2
size: .

DNA: TGTGCCAGCAGTTTATACCCCTCGGATGGCTACACCTTC
CDR3: CASSLYPSDGYTF
J: TRBJ1-2
V: TRBV27
D: .
size: .

DNA: TGTGCCAGCAGTTTAAGGGGGGCGCGTACAGATACGCAGTATTTT
CDR3: CASSLRGARTDTQYF
J: TRBJ2-3
V: TRBV28
D: .
size: .

DNA: TGTGCCAGCAGCCCAGCGGACAGGGGGCGCGAAATTCCCTATGGCTACACCTTC
CDR3: CASSPADRGREIPYGYTF
J: TRBJ1-2
V: TRBV7-9
D: TRBD1
size: .

DNA: TGTGCCAGCATGATAGAGCCTAGAACCGGGGAGCTGTTTTTT
CDR3: CASMIEPRTGELFF
J: TRBJ2-2
V: TRBV6-1
D: .
size: .

DNA: TGTGCCAGTAGTGCCAGGGGGCGAGGAAGGTCCTACGAGCAGTACTTC
CDR3: CASSARGRGRSYEQYF
J: TRBJ2-7
V: TRBV19
D: TRBD1
size: .

DNA: TGTGCCAGTAGTATCGGTTTTTTAGATGCCGGGACTAGCGTTACCTACGAGCAGTACTTC
CDR3: CASSIGFLDAGTSVTYEQYF
J: TRBJ2-7
V: TRBV19
D: TRBD2
size: .

DNA: TGTGCCAGCCACCGACTAGCGGGAGGCTTGAGGGACAATGAGCAGTTCTTC
CDR3: CASHRLAGGLRDNEQFF
J: TRBJ2-1
V: TRBV7-8
D: TRBD2
size: once

DNA: TGTGCCAGCAGCTTAGGGGGACAGGTCTCCTACGAGCAGTACTTC
CDR3: CASSLGGQVSYEQYF
J: TRBJ2-7
V: TRBV7-2
D: TRBD1
size: .

DNA: TGTGCCAGCAGCTACCTAGCGGGGAGCTCCTACGAGCAGTACTTC
CDR3: CASSYLAGSSYEQYF
J: TRBJ2-7
V: TRBV11-2
D: TRBD2
size: .

DNA: TGTGCCAGCAGTGAGACAGGGGGAAACTACGAGCAGTACTTC
CDR3: CASSETGGNYEQYF
J: TRBJ2-7
V: TRBV28
D: TRBD1
size: .

DNA: TGTGCCAGCAGTTCCAGGGACCCCACAGATACGCAGTATTTT
CDR3: CASSSRDPTDTQYF
J: TRBJ2-3
V: TRBV27
D: .
size: .

DNA: TGTGCCAGCAGTTTATACCCCTACGAGCAGTACTTC
CDR3: CASSLYPYEQYF
J: TRBJ2-7
V: TRBV27
D: .
size: many

DNA: TGTGCCAGCAGTGAACTCGGGGGCAGGTTGAACACTGAAGCTTTCTTT
CDR3: CASSELGGRLNTEAFF
J: TRBJ1-1
V: TRBV6-1
D: .
size: .

DNA: TGTGCCAGTAGTATACAATTAGCGGGAGGGCCCTCCTACGAGCAGTACTTC
CDR3: CASSIQLAGGPSYEQYF
J: TRBJ2-7
V: TRBV19
D: TRBD2
size: .

DNA: TGTGCCAGCAGTCACGGACAGGGCGCGGTGTTTTTT
CDR3: CASSHGQGAVFF
J: TRBJ1-4
V: TRBV27
D: TRBD1
size: few

DNA: TGCGCCAGCAGCCAACGGACAGTTACTAGCACAGATACGCAGTATTTT
CDR3: CASSQRTVTSTDTQYF
J: TRBJ2-3
V: TRBV4-1
D: .
size: .

DNA: TGCGCCAGCAGCCAAGTCGTCGGCGGACTCACAGATACGCAGTATTTT
CDR3: CASSQVVGGLTDTQYF
J: TRBJ2-3
V: TRBV4-3
D: .
size: .

DNA: TGTGCCAGCTCACTTAGCGGGAGGGAGGATGAGCAGTTCTTC
CDR3: CASSLSGREDEQFF
J: TRBJ2-1
V: TRBV18
D: TRBD2
size: .

DNA: TGTGCCAGCAGCGGGAGGGATATCGAGCAGTACTTC
CDR3: CASSGRDIEQYF
J: TRBJ2-7
V: TRBV11-3
D: TRBD2
size: .

DNA: TGTGCCAGCAGCCAAATCGGGTCTGGGGCCAACGTCCTGACTTTC
CDR3: CASSQIGSGANVLTF
J: TRBJ2-6
V: TRBV14
D: .
size: .

DNA: TGTGCCAGCAGTGAGGGCAGGGGGACCTACAATGAGCAGTTCTTC
CDR3: CASSEGRGTYNEQFF
J: TRBJ2-1
V: TRBV2
D: TRBD1
size: .

DNA: TGTGCCAGCAGCTTGCGTCCCGGGGAGCAGTACTTC
CDR3: CASSLRPGEQYF
J: TRBJ2-7
V: TRBV7-9
D: .
size: .

DNA: TGTGCCAGCAGCCCCGGACTAGGGGTGGCCTACGAGCAGTACTTC
CDR3: CASSPGLGVAYEQYF
J: TRBJ2-7
V: TRBV7-9
D: TRBD2
size: once